The sequence of this TCR beta chain was determined in a study of T cells after yellow fever vaccination. The germline CDR1 and CDR2 sequences are MDHEN and SYDVKM. The CDR3 has 16 amino acids. V lost 1 base to trimming and J lost 5 bases, with 12 bases between them. TCRdb used MiXCR to reprocess the 5' RACE reads, holding one entry per CDR3 protein. There are a few hundred thousand distinct CDR3 sequences in the sample; 4% occur only once, and about 24% lies in the top ten. This clonotype was sampled from a man aged 18 to 29 who received the YFV17D yellow fever vaccine. The sequencing used PBMCs, collected 5 days after the yellow fever booster vaccination. The chain recombines TRBV28 with TRBJ1-6; D might be TRBD1 (5 bases). The CDR3 region is CASSLSGAGNNSPLHF. In DNA form, the CDR3 reads TGTGCCAGCAGTTTATCTGGCGCAGGGAATAATTCACCCCTCCACTTT.